This T cell receptor (beta chain) was identified during a study of OX40 agonist ivuxolimab in advanced cancers. Overall study context: Six ivuxolimab dose levels, 0.01 to 10 mg/kg, were given intravenously every 2 weeks.

The investigators sampled blood at baseline, at cycle 4 day 1, and at cycle 7 day 1. As for this clone: Its cognate antigen is unknown.

The V end lost 1 base, the J end lost 6 bases, and 15 bases lay between the germline ends. Germline V CDR1 and CDR2: MNHNS, SASEGT. The CDR3 loop spans 15 amino acids. Notes on the study in general: At 0.1 to 3.0 mg/kg, CD4+ and CD8+ blood T cells expanded clonally by week 6. Patients who responded partially at 0.1-3.0 mg/kg showed clonal expansion ranking among the lowest.

TCRdb's copy holds only in-frame clones and misses some; the assay was immunoSEQ multiplex PCR. The sample includes fewer than 60,000 clones, 75% to 90% of them seen just once. Here the sequenced sample was CD4+ or CD8+ T cells sorted from blood, taken in a trial of the OX40 agonist ivuxolimab. The rearrangement joins TRBV6-1 to TRBJ1-2; D possibly corresponds to TRBD1 (5 bases). This TCR derives from an adult with an advanced solid tumor such as melanoma, head and neck, liver or kidney cancer. This CDR3 is CASSEGTTKGHGYTF. The CDR3 nucleotides read TGTGCCAGCAGTGAAGGAACAACCAAGGGGCATGGCTACACCTTC.